Below are 20 T cell receptor beta chains sequenced from a single sample in a study of T cells in localized non-small cell lung cancer. Produced via immunoSEQ multiplex PCR; TCRdb's table is partial and in-frame only. Of around 30,000 clones in the sample, 94% were seen once. Sample: peripheral blood, taken before any cancer treatment. The receptors were gathered from a woman aged 35-70 years with stage I lung adenocarcinoma.

This clone appeared once. The chain employs TRBV7-2 and TRBJ2-1, with unresolved D. From germline, CDR1 is SGHTA and CDR2 FQGNSA. The CDR3 is made up of 14 amino acids. The ends were cut back, 2 bases at V and 5 bases at J, with 10 bases in the middle. The CDR3 DNA reads as TGTGCCAGCAGCTTAATCGGCGGCAACAATGAGCAGTTCTTC. This sequence encodes CASSLIGGNNEQFF. The variable domain in full, completed from reference TRBV7-2 and TRBJ2-1, reads GAGVSQSPSNKVTEKGKDVELRCDPISGHTALYWYRQSLGQGLEFLIYFQGNSAPDKSGLPSDRFSAERTGGSVSTLTIQRTQQEDSAVYLCASSLIGGNNEQFFGPGTRLTVL.

J is TRBJ2-1 and V is TRBV18; 12 bases are a match to TRBD2. This CDR3 has 18 amino acids. V was pared by 3 bases and J by 9 bases, with 15 bases of the junction left unmatched. Germline V gene data show CDR1 as KGHSH and CDR2 as LQKENI. This CDR3 reads CASSPIQTSGSASGEQFF. Written as DNA, the CDR3 is TGTGCCAGCTCACCGATCCAGACTAGCGGGAGTGCAAGTGGTGAGCAGTTCTTC.

V gene TRBV11-3 combines with J gene TRBJ1-2, with 9 nucleotides matching TRBD1. V lost 5 bases, J lost 8 bases, and 9 bases stayed unmatched. The germline CDR1 and CDR2 sequences are SGHNT and YENEEA. CDR3 length: 14 residues. This chain's CDR3 is CASSTDRGFGGYTF. CDR3 nucleotides: TGTGCCAGCAGCACCGACAGGGGGTTCGGGGGCTACACCTTC.

The chain recombines TRBV4-3 with TRBJ1-4, with 9 bases identical to TRBD1. Germline V lookup: CDR1 LGHNA, CDR2 YSLEER. J gave up 8 bases and V 9 bases, and 10 bases lay outside the gene matches. The CDR3 extends over 14 amino acids. CDR3 amino acids: CASSYGTGYEKLFF. The CDR3 nucleotides are TGCGCCAGTTCTTACGGGACAGGGTACGAAAAACTGTTTTTT.

The chain employs TRBV12-5 and TRBJ1-1; D is perhaps TRBD1 (6 bases). Germline loops: CDR1 LGHNT, CDR2 FRNRAP. CDR3 size: 11 residues. Trimming stripped 5 bases from V and 7 bases from J, with 8 bases between. CDR3 amino acids: CASGAGVEAFF. DNA for the CDR3: TGTGCTAGTGGTGCAGGGGTTGAAGCTTTCTTT.

The chain has TRBV7-3 and TRBJ1-5, with TRBD1 matching over 8 bases. Trimming removed 2 bases from V and 4 bases from J; junction bases left unmatched: 10. Germline CDR1 SGHTA, CDR2 FQGTGA. The CDR3 has 17 amino acids. This CDR3 reads CASSLGYRGQGNQPQHF. The CDR3 DNA reads TGTGCCAGCAGCTTAGGCTACCGCGGACAGGGTAATCAGCCCCAGCATTTT.

V usage is TRBV27 and J usage is TRBJ2-1; 11 bases are a match to TRBD2. V was pared by 5 bases and J by 6 bases, with 15 bases of the junction left unmatched. Germline V gives CDR1 MNHEY, CDR2 SMNVEV (reference sequence). The CDR3 runs to 18 residues. The CDR3 protein is CASSPDRDLAGGPNEQFF. The CDR3 DNA reads as TGTGCCAGCAGTCCCGACAGGGATCTAGCGGGAGGCCCCAATGAGCAGTTCTTC.

J is TRBJ1-1 and V is TRBV5-4; the D is unclear. Germline V gene data show CDR1 as SGHNT and CDR2 as YYREEE (reference sequence). V dropped 1 base and J dropped 7 bases, with 11 bases sitting between them. This CDR3 has 13 residues. CDR3 region: CASSLSGNGEAFF. In DNA, the CDR3 is TGTGCCAGCAGCTTGAGCGGGAACGGTGAAGCTTTCTTT.

The rearrangement links TRBV21-1 to TRBJ1-5; the DNA was not used to check the table's D call, TRBD1. TRBV21-1 is an annotated pseudogene. The CDR3 spans 15 residues. The CDR3 nucleotides read TGTGCCAGCAGCAAAGTAGGACAGGGGGATCAGCCCCAGCATTTT. Translation: CASSKVGQGDQPQHF.

This clone was seen just once. The gene calls are TRBV2 and TRBJ1-2, with 7 bases fitting TRBD1. J gave up 2 bases and V 6 bases, and 6 bases lay outside the gene matches. CDR1 and CDR2 (germline): SNHLY, FYNNEI. This CDR3 comprises 14 residues. The CDR3 sequence is CASRAGTANYGYTF. CDR3 DNA: TGTGCCAGCAGGGCCGGGACAGCAAACTATGGCTACACCTTC.

The V call is TRBV18, the J call TRBJ2-7; TRBD2 matches at 7 bases. This CDR3 has 16 residues. Germline CDR1 and CDR2: KGHSH and LQKENI. V dropped 2 bases and J dropped 2; count of bases not matched to a gene: 9. The CDR3 here is CASSPSLAGRTYEQYF. CDR3 DNA: TGTGCCAGCTCACCATCCTTAGCGGGCCGAACCTACGAGCAGTACTTC.

This chain uses TRBV5-4 with TRBJ2-3; D gene uncertain. The CDR3 is made up of 13 amino acids. Per germline, CDR1 SGHNT and CDR2 YYREEE (reference sequence). With 0 bases removed from V and 2 bases from J, the gap between germline ends came to 4 bases. The CDR3 loop is CASSLDNTDTQYF. The CDR3 region has the DNA TGTGCCAGCAGCTTGGACAACACAGATACGCAGTATTTT. Supplemented by reference TRBV5-4 and TRBJ2-3, the full variable domain reads ETGVTQSPTHLIKTRGQQVTLRCSSQSGHNTVSWYQQALGQGPQFIFQYYREEENGRGNFPPRFSGLQFPNYSSELNVNALELDDSALYLCASSLDNTDTQYFGPGTRLTVL.

This rearrangement joins TRBV2 to TRBJ2-2, with 7 bases lining up with TRBD1. V lost 8 bases to trimming and J lost 0 bases; unmatched junction nucleotides: 3. Germline V gene data show CDR1 as SNHLY and CDR2 as FYNNEI. This CDR3 contains 14 residues. The CDR3 sequence is CASEDRSNTGELFF. CDR3 nucleotides: TGTGCCAGCGAGGACAGGTCGAACACCGGGGAGCTGTTTTTT.

This chain uses TRBV5-1 with TRBJ2-1, with unresolved D. Trimming removed 4 bases at V and 7 bases at J, with 21 bases between. Per germline, CDR1 SGHRS and CDR2 YFSETQ. This CDR3 contains 16 residues. DNA for the CDR3: TGCGCCAGCAGCCCCTTTAACATAGTCGGTGGAAATGAGCAGTTCTTC. It is translated as CASSPFNIVGGNEQFF.

The J gene is TRBJ2-7, the V gene TRBV9; 8 positions match TRBD1. J was trimmed by 5 bases and V by 4 bases; bases with no gene match: 8. The CDR3 contains 14 residues. Germline V gene data show CDR1 as SGDLS and CDR2 as YYNGEE. CDR3 nucleotide sequence: TGTGCCAGCAGCCCGAGGACAGGGAAGGACGAGCAGTACTTC. This gives the protein CASSPRTGKDEQYF. The whole variable domain, filled in from reference TRBV9 and TRBJ2-7, reads DSGVTQTPKHLITATGQRVTLRCSPRSGDLSVYWYQQSLDQGLQFLIQYYNGEERAKGNILERFSAQQFPDLHSELNLSSLELGDSALYFCASSPRTGKDEQYFGPGTRLTVT.

V and J are TRBV18 and TRBJ2-3, with D maybe TRBD2 (6 bases). Germline assignment: CDR1 KGHSH and CDR2 LQKENI. The CDR3 length is 16 residues. Trimming pared 2 bases from V and 2 bases from J, leaving 14 bases between. The CDR3 DNA follows: TGTGCCAGCTCACCATCCCTAGGAGGGAACACAGATACGCAGTATTTT. Its protein product is CASSPSLGGNTDTQYF.

This clone came up once. The genes are TRBV2 and TRBJ1-5, with 7 bases identical to TRBD1. The germline V gene has CDR1 SNHLY and CDR2 FYNNEI. The CDR3 spans 15 residues. The V and J ends lost 6 bases and 7 bases, in that order; junction bases with no gene match: 12. The CDR3: CASRGIQGLGQPQHF. CDR3 DNA sequence: TGTGCCAGCAGGGGCATACAGGGGCTCGGACAGCCCCAGCATTTT.

Only one count was recorded for this clone. The rearrangement links TRBV7-2 to TRBJ1-1; no reliable D call. The germline V gene has CDR1 SGHTA and CDR2 FQGNSA. Trimming shortened V by 3 bases and J by 2 bases, and 13 bases separated the two germline ends. The CDR3 totals 15 residues. CDR3 region: CASSFNSRVNTEAFF. For the CDR3, the DNA is TGTGCCAGCAGCTTCAATAGCCGAGTAAACACTGAAGCTTTCTTT.

The genes are TRBV10-1 and TRBJ2-2; D uncertain. Trimming stripped 7 bases from V and 0 bases from J, with 15 bases between. Germline V lookup: CDR1 WNHNN, CDR2 SYGVQD (reference sequence). This CDR3 comprises 16 residues. The CDR3: CASKPTPYANTGELFF. The CDR3 DNA sequence: TGCGCCAGCAAGCCGACCCCCTACGCGAACACCGGGGAGCTGTTTTTT.

The genes are TRBV18 and TRBJ2-5, with 8 bases matching TRBD2. V was pared by 1 base and J by 1 base, with 8 bases of the junction left unmatched. There are 17 residues in the CDR3. Germline V gives CDR1 KGHSH, CDR2 LQKENI. CDR3 bases: TGTGCCAGCTCACCACGCCAGGGAGCGGGAGTCCAAGAGACCCAGTACTTC. The encoded protein is CASSPRQGAGVQETQYF.